The 30 T cell receptor beta chains in this list originate from one sample, sequenced in a study of regulatory T cells in long-lasting Graves disease. Documented time point: newly diagnosed GD, antithyroid drugs for less than 3 months. Making the TCR library involved RNA that had been extracted from PBMCs. Combining iRepertoire HTBI primers with Arm-PCR of CDR3 regions, the authors built TCR beta libraries. One entry per CDR3 protein results from TCRdb running MiXCR on the multiplex PCR reads. Here the sample spans 500,000 or so distinct CDR3 sequences, 16% being singletons. These sequences were also reported in another study, on T cells in Graves' hyperthyroidism and ophthalmopathy.

Sample: peripheral blood mononuclear cells (PBMCs), taken at new diagnosis, from a patient treated with antithyroid drugs. These receptor sequences come from a woman aged 35-65 years with Graves disease.

The J gene is TRBJ2-1, the V gene TRBV11-3; TRBD2 aligns across 7 bases. Germline lookup yields CDR1 SGHNT and CDR2 YENEEA. CDR3 size: 16 residues. Trimming cost V 2 bases and J 9 bases; bases outside gene matches: 13. The CDR3 DNA sequence: TGTGCCAGCAGCTTACCTGGAGTAGCGGGCCCCCCTGAGCAGTTCTTC. The encoded protein is CASSLPGVAGPPEQFF.

There are many counts of this clonotype. The CDR3 nucleotides read TGTGCCAGCAGTTCCCTGGACAGGGCTAATGAAAAACTGTTTTTT. Protein: CASSSLDRANEKLFF. The chain links TRBV27 to TRBJ1-4; 8 nucleotides align to TRBD1. The J segment lost 3 bases and the V segment lost 4 bases, leaving 4 bases of the junction unmatched. This CDR3 spans 15 amino acids. CDR1 is MNHEY and CDR2 is SMNVEV in the germline V gene (reference sequence).

This clonotype was observed many times. The CDR3 is CASSLEAGRGLYGYTF. DNA for the CDR3: TGCGCCAGCAGCCTAGAAGCGGGCAGGGGGCTATATGGCTACACCTTC. The V gene is TRBV4-1, the J gene TRBJ1-2; 8 nucleotides match TRBD1. Per the germline V gene, CDR1 is MGHRA and CDR2 is YSYEKL. J gave up 5 bases and V 4 bases, and 12 bases lay outside the gene matches. This CDR3 comprises 16 residues.

The chain carries TRBV5-8 and TRBJ2-3; D uncertain. The CDR3 sequence is 10 residues long. Germline CDR1 and CDR2: SGHTS and YDEGEE. Trimming pared 9 bases from V and 6 bases from J, leaving 8 bases between. The CDR3 spells CATGWDTQYF. The CDR3 nucleotides are TGTGCCACCGGGTGGGATACGCAGTATTTT.

As regards this clonotype: A much larger clone lies one base from this, so it may be a read error. The V and J genes are TRBV3-1 and TRBJ2-1; no clear D gene. Germline CDR1 LGHDT, CDR2 YNNKEL (reference sequence). CDR3 length: 14 residues. V lost 0 bases, J lost 2 bases, and 5 bases lay in between. As DNA, the CDR3 is TGTGCCAGCAGCCAAGAGGCGGCCTACAATGAGCAGTTCTTC. Translated: CASSQEAAYNEQFF.

The table lists this clonotype with a few counts. The V and J genes are TRBV29-1 and TRBJ1-4; D is unresolved. There are 10 residues in the CDR3. CDR1 SQVTM and CDR2 ANQGSEA come from the germline V gene. V shed 7 bases and J shed 11 bases, with 11 bases lying between them. DNA for the CDR3: TGCAGCGACATGAGTCATAAACTGTTTTTT. Translated, it gives CSDMSHKLFF. Full variable domain (rest looked up from reference TRBV29-1 and TRBJ1-4): SAVISQKPSRDICQRGTSLTIQCQVDSQVTMMFWYRQQPGQSLTLIATANQGSEATYESGFVIDKFPISRPNLTFSTLTVSNMSPEDSSIYLCSDMSHKLFFGSGTQLSVL.

This clonotype was picked up many times. The genes are TRBV2 and TRBJ1-5; D possibly corresponds to TRBD1 (5 bases). Germline V gene lookup returns CDR1 SNHLY and CDR2 FYNNEI. CDR3 length equals 14 residues. V was pared by 6 bases and J by 3 bases, with 12 bases between. DNA of the CDR3: TGTGCCAGCAGAGGGGAACAGCACAATCAGCCCCAGCATTTT. The encoded protein is CASRGEQHNQPQHF.

This clonotype has only a few counts. V is TRBV9 and J is TRBJ2-5, with D possibly being TRBD1 (5 bases). V was trimmed by 0 bases and J by 5 bases, leaving 14 bases between them. CDR1 and CDR2 (germline): SGDLS, YYNGEE. The CDR3 runs 15 residues. CDR3 sequence (DNA): TGTGCCAGCAGCGTAGAAACAAACAGGCCGGAGACCCAGTACTTC. The encoded protein is CASSVETNRPETQYF.

This clonotype appeared a few times. The chain is built from TRBV12-3 or TRBV12-4 and TRBJ1-5; D is unclear. The CDR3 runs 14 residues. Between the trimmed V and J ends, which lost 4 bases and 0 bases, there was a span of 7 bases. The CDR3 here is CASSWENSNQPQHF. CDR3 coding DNA: TGTGCCAGCAGTTGGGAGAATAGCAATCAGCCCCAGCATTTT.

This clonotype appeared many times. The chain couples TRBV6-1 to TRBJ2-3; D is perhaps TRBD1 (6 bases). Germline V gives CDR1 MNHNS, CDR2 SASEGT. This CDR3 has 12 residues. Trimming took off 9 bases at V and 4 bases at J, with 11 bases between the two ends. The CDR3 DNA reads as TGTGCCAGTACTACAGGGTCAGATACGCAGTATTTT. This translates into CASTTGSDTQYF.

Ten or more counts support this clonotype. The chain couples TRBV6-1 to TRBJ1-2, with D uncertain. CDR3 length equals 13 residues. The germline CDR1 and CDR2 sequences are MNHNS and SASEGT. Between the trimmed V and J ends, which lost 4 bases and 2 bases, there was a span of 8 bases. CDR3 sequence reads: CASSAGINYGYTF. CDR3 coding DNA: TGTGCCAGCAGTGCCGGGATCAACTATGGCTACACCTTC.

V is TRBV27 and J is TRBJ2-2; 9 bases fit TRBD1. Germline CDR1 MNHEY, CDR2 SMNVEV (reference sequence). This CDR3 spans 17 amino acids. Germline trimming cut 8 bases from V and 0 bases from J; bases unmatched to any gene: 10. The DNA of the CDR3 is TGTGCCAGCGGCTCCCATCGGACAGGGGCGAACACCGGGGAGCTGTTTTTT. Protein product: CASGSHRTGANTGELFF.

The DNA for the CDR3 is TGTGCCAGCAGTAAACCCAGAGCTTCCTACGAGCAGTACTTC. This translates into CASSKPRASYEQYF. The genes are TRBV7-2 and TRBJ2-7; D is uncertain. The germline V gene encodes CDR1 SGHTA and CDR2 FQGNSA. The CDR3 covers 14 residues. The germline V and J ends were trimmed by 6 bases and 1 base, with 13 bases remaining between them. The whole variable domain, filled in from reference TRBV7-2 and TRBJ2-7, reads GAGVSQSPSNKVTEKGKDVELRCDPISGHTALYWYRQSLGQGLEFLIYFQGNSAPDKSGLPSDRFSAERTGGSVSTLTIQRTQQEDSAVYLCASSKPRASYEQYFGPGTRLTVT.

This clonotype was counted at least ten times. V usage is TRBV18 and J usage is TRBJ2-3; no clear D. The CDR3 consists of 15 residues. Trimming stripped 1 base from V and 3 bases from J, with 11 bases between. Germline V gives CDR1 KGHSH, CDR2 LQKENI. The CDR3 DNA follows: TGTGCCAGCTCACCACGAGCTCCCGCAACAGATACGCAGTATTTT. Its protein is CASSPRAPATDTQYF.

This clonotype showed up many times. The V gene is TRBV27, the J gene TRBJ2-7, with 9 bases lining up with TRBD2. This CDR3 has 12 residues. Germline V CDR1 and CDR2: MNHEY, SMNVEV (reference sequence). Trimming removed 5 bases from V and 6 bases from J; junction bases left unmatched: 2. The CDR3 spells CASSSGGFEQYF. The CDR3, as DNA: TGTGCCAGCAGTAGCGGGGGGTTCGAGCAGTACTTC.

This clonotype was seen a few times. The V and J genes are TRBV29-1 and TRBJ1-4; D gene unclear. V was clipped by 7 bases and J by 0 bases, with 9 bases between them. CDR3 length: 13 residues. Per the germline V gene, CDR1 is SQVTM and CDR2 is ANQGSEA. The CDR3 region is CSGRLPTNEKLFF. In DNA, the CDR3 is TGCAGCGGTAGACTGCCAACTAATGAAAAACTGTTTTTT. The complete variable domain, with remaining parts taken from reference TRBV29-1 and TRBJ1-4, reads SAVISQKPSRDICQRGTSLTIQCQVDSQVTMMFWYRQQPGQSLTLIATANQGSEATYESGFVIDKFPISRPNLTFSTLTVSNMSPEDSSIYLCSGRLPTNEKLFFGSGTQLSVL.

The chain employs TRBV6-1 and TRBJ1-5, with 11 bases matching TRBD1. Germline V gene lookup returns CDR1 MNHNS and CDR2 SASEGT. The CDR3 is made up of 14 amino acids. J lost 4 bases, V lost 6 bases, and 2 bases had no gene match. The CDR3 nucleotides are TGTGCCAGCAGGGGACAGGGGGAAAATCAGCCCCAGCATTTT. Its translation is CASRGQGENQPQHF.

Ten or more counts support this clonotype. V usage is TRBV29-1 and J usage is TRBJ1-2, with D hard to call. The V and J ends lost 0 bases and 4 bases respectively, with 12 bases between them. Germline CDR1 is SQVTM and CDR2 is ANQGSEA. This CDR3 is 14 amino acids long. The CDR3 sequence is CSVEDPRLSYGYTF. In DNA, the CDR3 is TGCAGCGTTGAAGATCCGCGACTTTCCTATGGCTACACCTTC.

Ten or more counts support this clonotype. The chain is built from TRBV2 and TRBJ1-1; D is possibly TRBD1 (5 bases). V was clipped by 5 bases and J by 0 bases, with 10 bases between them. The CDR3 is made up of 14 amino acids. CDR1 is SNHLY, CDR2 FYNNEI, per germline. The CDR3 protein is CASSQQVVNTEAFF. The CDR3 DNA reads TGTGCCAGCAGTCAACAGGTCGTGAACACTGAAGCTTTCTTT.

The chain recombines TRBV5-1 with TRBJ1-1; 8 bases match TRBD1. Germline V gene data show CDR1 as SGHRS and CDR2 as YFSETQ. The V gene end was trimmed by 3 bases and the J gene end by 0 bases; junction bases not matched to a gene: 4. The CDR3 runs to 15 residues. CDR3 residues: CASSYRGAMNTEAFF. DNA of the CDR3: TGCGCCAGCAGCTACAGGGGGGCCATGAACACTGAAGCTTTCTTT.

This clonotype was picked up many times. The genes are TRBV2 and TRBJ2-1; maybe TRBD1 (5 bases). Germline values: CDR1 SNHLY, CDR2 FYNNEI. The CDR3 sequence is 14 residues long. The V end was cut by 4 bases, the J end by 6 bases, with 13 bases between. The CDR3 protein is CASSVLQGVNEQFF. In nucleotides, the CDR3 is TGTGCCAGCAGTGTTCTGCAGGGCGTCAATGAGCAGTTCTTC. The full variable domain, in which reference TRBV2 and TRBJ2-1 provide the parts outside the CDR3, is EPEVTQTPSHQVTQMGQEVILRCVPISNHLYFYWYRQILGQKVEFLVSFYNNEISEKSEIFDDQFSVERPDGSNFTLKIRSTKLEDSAMYFCASSVLQGVNEQFFGPGTRLTVL.

This clonotype was observed at least ten times. The rearrangement links TRBV11-3 to TRBJ1-5; 8 nucleotides agree with TRBD1. CDR1 is SGHNT, CDR2 YENEEA, per germline. The ends lost 5 bases at V and 7 bases at J; junction bases unmatched: 4. The CDR3 contains 13 residues. CDR3 residues: CASSIDRGQPQHF. The CDR3 coding sequence is TGTGCCAGCAGCATCGACAGGGGCCAGCCCCAGCATTTT.

The rearrangement joins TRBV12-3 or TRBV12-4 to TRBJ2-1; D might be TRBD2 (5 bases). The CDR3 has 16 residues. Trimming removed 6 bases at V and 2 bases at J, with 17 bases between. The CDR3, as DNA: TGTGCCAGCAGCCATTTGGAGGCGGGTACCTACAATGAGCAGTTCTTC. This encodes CASSHLEAGTYNEQFF.

The table lists this clonotype with many counts. J is TRBJ1-1 and V is TRBV7-2, with D perhaps matching TRBD1 (5 bases). The CDR3 loop spans 15 amino acids. Germline values: CDR1 SGHTA, CDR2 FQGNSA. V was cut by 4 bases and J by 1 base, with 13 bases left in between. This chain's CDR3 is CASSSSRDGNTEAFF. The CDR3 coding sequence is TGTGCCAGCAGCTCAAGCAGGGATGGGAACACTGAAGCTTTCTTT.

About this clonotype: One end of the junction fails to match germline, which may point to a read error. The CDR3 sequence: CTSRHTQSGIYNEQFF. DNA of the CDR3: TGTACCAGCAGACACACTCAGAGCGGGATCTACAATGAGCAGTTCTTC. The chain combines TRBV2 with TRBJ2-1; 7 nucleotides line up with TRBD2. Germline loops: CDR1 SNHLY, CDR2 FYNNEI. The CDR3 sequence is 16 residues long.

As to this clonotype: This may be a read error: a much more frequent sequence differs by one nucleotide. The chain links TRBV11-3 to TRBJ1-1; TRBD1 agrees at 7 bases. The CDR3 runs to 14 residues. Germline V gene sequence: CDR1 SGHNT, CDR2 YENEEA. CDR3 DNA sequence: TGTGTCAGCAGCTTAGAGGGGGCCAACACTGAAGCTTTCTTT. This translates into CVSSLEGANTEAFF. Using reference TRBV11-3 and TRBJ1-1 for the parts outside the CDR3, the full variable domain is EAGVVQSPRYKIIEKKQPVAFWCNPISGHNTLYWYLQNLGQGPELLIRYENEEAVDDSQLPKDRFSAERLKGVDSTLKIQPAELGDSAVYLCVSSLEGANTEAFFGQGTRLTVV.

This clonotype was observed a few times. V gene TRBV9 combines with J gene TRBJ1-1, with no clear D. There are 14 residues in the CDR3. Germline CDR1 and CDR2: SGDLS and YYNGEE. The V end lost 1 base, the J end lost 0 bases, and 7 bases lay between the germline ends. This CDR3 reads CASSVKGLNTEAFF. The CDR3 bases are TGTGCCAGCAGCGTAAAAGGACTGAACACTGAAGCTTTCTTT.

Notes on this clonotype: Being one base from a much bigger clone, this may be a read error. The chain links TRBV6-4 to TRBJ1-1, with 9 bases that match TRBD1. The CDR3 runs to 15 residues. V dropped 7 bases and J dropped 5; count of bases not matched to a gene: 11. Per the germline V gene, CDR1 is MRHNA and CDR2 is SNTAGT. The CDR3 region is CASKLYPTGGTEAFF. The CDR3 DNA follows: TGTGCCAGCAAACTTTACCCGACAGGGGGAACTGAAGCTTTCTTT.

The chain is built from TRBV5-1 and TRBJ2-5; 12 positions match TRBD1. The CDR3 sequence is 15 residues long. Trimming at V came to 4 bases and at J to 5 bases, leaving 6 bases not matched to a gene. From germline, CDR1 is SGHRS and CDR2 YFSETQ. The CDR3 protein is CASSRGDRGPETQYF. The CDR3 DNA reads as TGCGCCAGCAGCCGAGGGGACAGGGGGCCGGAGACCCAGTACTTC.

The gene calls are TRBV12-3 or TRBV12-4 and TRBJ1-2; TRBD1 agrees at 10 bases. This CDR3 is 16 amino acids long. The junction had 10 bases not matched to a gene; V was cut back by 5 bases and J by 4 bases. The CDR3, as DNA: TGTGCCAGCAGTCCGGGGACGGGACAGGGGATCTATGGCTACACCTTC. Its protein product is CASSPGTGQGIYGYTF.